The clone carrying this T cell receptor (beta chain) was seen repeatedly, ten times or more. The antigen is unknown. This record belongs to a study of regulatory T cells in long-lasting Graves disease. Background on the study: Graves' patients (newly diagnosed) had been on antithyroid drugs under 3 months.

Whole-study findings and limits: Favored usage of TRBV28, TRBJ1-2 and TRBJ2-5 was recorded in persistent disease.

The sample's time point: newly diagnosed GD, antithyroid drugs for less than 3 months. PBMCs provided the RNA from which the TCR library was made. Germline V gene lookup returns CDR1 SNHLY and CDR2 FYNNEI. The CDR3 sequence is 14 residues long. J lost 3 bases, V lost 7 bases, and 5 bases had no gene match. iRepertoire HTBI primers and Arm-PCR of CDR3 regions built TCR beta libraries. Per the authors' pipeline: The identification of 60 or so TRBV and roughly 14 TRBJ segments was made across samples. TCRdb processed the multiplex PCR reads anew with MiXCR; each CDR3 protein has one entry. The V and J calls and clone size are TCRdb's, not the authors'. The sample holds a few hundred thousand distinct CDR3 sequences, 10% to 15% seen once. These same records also appear under a second study, on T cells in Graves' hyperthyroidism and ophthalmopathy. That work contributes: Uncontrolled infections, other autoimmune diseases, pregnancy or lactation led to exclusion of patients.

The TCR sequence derives from a woman aged 18-29 years with Graves disease. Sample: peripheral blood mononuclear cells (PBMCs), taken at new diagnosis, from a patient treated with antithyroid drugs. J is TRBJ2-7 and V is TRBV2; 11 bases agree with TRBD1. DNA of the CDR3: TGTGCCAGCATAAGGACAGGGGGCGTCTACGAGCAGTACTTC. Translation: CASIRTGGVYEQYF.